These 32 T cell receptor beta chains were sequenced from one sample in a study of cytomegalovirus exposure and HLA in healthy donors. The PCR contained 60 Vbeta and 13 Jbeta primers. The repertoire was sequenced with immunoSEQ multiplex PCR; TCRdb's copy has only in-frame clones and lacks some. The table records about 150,000 clones, less than 65% of them present only once. Material for sequencing was PBMCs. These TCRs come from a woman in her thirties in good health and CMV-seropositive.

The V gene is TRBV6-1, the J gene TRBJ2-7; the match to TRBD1 covers 9 bases. The CDR3 contains 15 residues. Germline CDR1 is MNHNS and CDR2 is SASEGT. V shed 6 bases and J 5 bases; nucleotides not matched to a gene: 11. The CDR3 sequence: CASRVLPGQGHEQYF. The CDR3 region has the DNA TGTGCCAGCAGGGTACTACCGGGACAGGGCCACGAGCAGTACTTC.

V is TRBV28 and J is TRBJ1-2; D remains unclear. V gave up 7 bases and J gave up 5 bases, with 17 bases separating them. Looked up from germline, CDR1 is MDHEN and CDR2 is SYDVKM. There are 14 residues in the CDR3. CDR3 nucleotides: TGTGCCAGCACATCCCCTCGGGGAGAGTATGGCTACACCTTC. Residues: CASTSPRGEYGYTF.

This clone was found a few times. V is TRBV14 and J is TRBJ2-2; 9 bases map to TRBD2. In germline, CDR1 is SGHDN, CDR2 FVKESK. This CDR3 has 15 amino acids. J lost 6 bases, V lost 3 bases, and 5 bases had no gene match. The CDR3 nucleotides are TGTGCCAGCAGCCAGAGGACTAGCGCGGCCGGGGAGCTGTTTTTT. This gives the protein CASSQRTSAAGELFF.

The chain employs TRBV7-3 and TRBJ2-5, with 10 bases matching TRBD2. CDR1 is SGHTA and CDR2 is FQGTGA in the germline V gene. The CDR3 is made up of 16 amino acids. V gave up 4 bases and J gave up 5 bases; unmatched junction bases: 10. The CDR3 DNA reads as TGTGCCAGCAGCTCAAAGCGGGGGGGCAGGCGGGAGACCCAGTACTTC. This encodes CASSSKRGGRRETQYF.

This rearrangement joins TRBV6-5 to TRBJ1-4, with 10 bases matching TRBD1. V trimming: 5 bases; J trimming: 6 bases; junction bases outside the gene matches: 3. Looked up from germline, CDR1 is MNHEY and CDR2 is SVGAGI. This CDR3 region has 14 residues. Here the CDR3 reads CASSTGTGDEKLFF. For the CDR3, the DNA is TGTGCCAGCAGTACCGGGACAGGGGATGAAAAACTGTTTTTT.

This clone is medium-sized (0.01 to 0.1%) within its sample. The J gene is TRBJ1-6, the V gene TRBV18; D is perhaps TRBD1 (6 bases). Germline V CDR1 and CDR2: KGHSH, LQKENI. V lost 4 bases to trimming and J lost 0 bases, with 10 bases between them. The CDR3 has 16 residues. The CDR3 sequence: CASSLRDISYNSPLHF. CDR3 coding DNA: TGTGCCAGCTCACTCCGGGACATCTCCTATAATTCACCCCTCCACTTT.

This clone was observed a handful of times. The chain is built from TRBV9 and TRBJ2-7; possibly TRBD2 for D (5 bases). The germline V gene encodes CDR1 SGDLS and CDR2 YYNGEE. This CDR3 is built from 14 residues. Trimming pared 0 bases from V and 3 bases from J, leaving 10 bases between. For the CDR3, the DNA is TGTGCCAGCAGCGTAGGAGGGCCAAGCTACGAGCAGTACTTC. This sequence encodes CASSVGGPSYEQYF.

This clone was detected only a few times. The chain combines TRBV2 with TRBJ1-2; D gene ambiguous. The V gene's germline CDR1 is SNHLY and CDR2 FYNNEI. This CDR3 is built from 14 residues. V was cut by 6 bases and J by 3 bases, with 14 bases left in between. This chain's CDR3 is CASRKGREDYGYTF. The CDR3 DNA is TGTGCCAGCAGAAAAGGTCGCGAGGACTATGGCTACACCTTC.

This clone was counted only a few times. The chain carries TRBV6-1 and TRBJ1-3; TRBD1 is a possible D gene (5 bases). Deletions cut 4 bases from V and 0 bases from J, with 13 bases between. Germline V gene lookup returns CDR1 MNHNS and CDR2 SASEGT. The CDR3 runs to 16 residues. The CDR3 region is CASSVGRGPSGNTIYF. The CDR3 DNA reads TGTGCCAGCAGTGTGGGGCGGGGACCCTCTGGAAACACCATATATTTT.

This chain links TRBV5-1 with TRBJ1-2; D is unclear. The CDR3 loop spans 13 amino acids. The V gene lost 5 bases and the J gene lost 4 bases, with 12 bases spanning the gap. Looked up from germline, CDR1 is SGHRS and CDR2 is YFSETQ. The CDR3, as DNA: TGCGCCAGCAGTTTGACGGGGAGCTATGGCTACACCTTC. Protein product: CASSLTGSYGYTF.

V is TRBV5-1 and J is TRBJ2-5; D call uncertain. The V end was cut by 1 base, the J end by 2 bases, with 9 bases between. Germline CDR1 reads SGHRS; CDR2 reads YFSETQ. CDR3 length: 14 amino acids. The DNA for the CDR3 is TGCGCCAGCAGCTTGATGAGGTCACAAGAGACCCAGTACTTC. This sequence encodes CASSLMRSQETQYF.

This clone has only one observation. The V call is TRBV6-1, the J call TRBJ2-3; D is perhaps TRBD2 (6 bases). The CDR3 sequence is 15 residues long. Germline values: CDR1 MNHNS, CDR2 SASEGT. Trimming took 1 base from V and 1 from J, leaving 9 bases between them. The CDR3 DNA reads as TGTGCCAGCAGTGAAGGGCGGGGTCGCACAGATACGCAGTATTTT. It translates to CASSEGRGRTDTQYF.

This chain connects TRBV5-4 to TRBJ2-7; 11 bases align to TRBD2. With V trimmed by 4 bases and J by 2 bases, 11 bases remained unmatched. Germline CDR1 is SGHNT and CDR2 is YYREEE (reference sequence). The CDR3 totals 17 residues. The CDR3 here is CASSDMGLAVSTYEQYF. The CDR3 DNA sequence: TGTGCCAGCAGCGATATGGGACTAGCGGTTAGTACCTACGAGCAGTACTTC.

The chain links TRBV10-3 to TRBJ2-7; tentatively, D is TRBD1 (6 bases). Trimming took off 6 bases at V and 3 bases at J, with 9 bases between the two ends. Germline loops: CDR1 ENHRY, CDR2 SYGVKD. This CDR3 contains 12 residues. The DNA for the CDR3 is TGTGCCATCAGCGACAGGAACTACGAGCAGTACTTC. This translates into CAISDRNYEQYF.

This clone was detected only a few times. The chain employs TRBV2 and TRBJ2-2, with TRBD1 identical over 7 bases. CDR1 SNHLY and CDR2 FYNNEI come from the germline V gene. V was clipped by 5 bases and J by 2 bases; unmatched bases: 2. This CDR3 spans 14 amino acids. The chain's CDR3 is CASSRDRNTGELFF. The DNA for the CDR3 is TGTGCCAGCAGTCGGGACAGAAACACCGGGGAGCTGTTTTTT.

This chain joins TRBV29-1 and TRBJ1-2; unclear D gene. Looked up from germline, CDR1 is SQVTM and CDR2 is ANQGSEA. The CDR3 extends over 13 amino acids. The germline V and J ends were trimmed by 8 bases and 6 bases, with 19 bases remaining between them. The CDR3 bases are TGCAGCATCCAGACTCGGCGGGAGGATGGCTACACCTTC. As protein: CSIQTRREDGYTF.

V is TRBV10-3 and J is TRBJ2-1, with 11 bases fitting TRBD2. Germline CDR1 is ENHRY and CDR2 is SYGVKD. The CDR3 extends over 15 amino acids. The ends lost 5 bases at V and 4 bases at J; junction bases unmatched: 4. The CDR3 DNA reads TGTGCCATCAGTTGGGTAGCGGGAGGGTACAATGAGCAGTTCTTC. This gives the protein CAISWVAGGYNEQFF.

J is TRBJ2-5 and V is TRBV5-6, with TRBD1 matching over 11 bases. The CDR3 has 13 amino acids. Germline-derived CDR1 and CDR2 are SGHDT and YYEEEE. The V gene end was trimmed by 5 bases and the J gene end by 11 bases; junction bases not matched to a gene: 8. This CDR3 is CASSRPGQGEQYF. The CDR3 region has the DNA TGTGCCAGCAGTAGACCGGGACAGGGGGAGCAGTACTTC.

The V gene is TRBV27, the J gene TRBJ1-1; TRBD1 aligns across 7 bases. This CDR3 region has 15 residues. Germline V CDR1 and CDR2: MNHEY, SMNVEV (reference sequence). V shed 4 bases, J shed 1 base, and the junction held 6 bases outside the gene matches. CDR3 in DNA: TGTGCCAGCAGTTGGTTCAGGGGGGCGAACACTGAAGCTTTCTTT. Protein sequence: CASSWFRGANTEAFF.

V usage is TRBV2 and J usage is TRBJ1-4; TRBD1 matches at 10 bases. In germline, CDR1 is SNHLY, CDR2 FYNNEI. Trimming at V came to 7 bases and at J to 0 bases, leaving 5 bases not matched to a gene. The CDR3 sequence is 16 residues long. CDR3 DNA: TGTGCCAGCACGACAGGGGGCCTTACAACTAATGAAAAACTGTTTTTT. It codes for CASTTGGLTTNEKLFF.

This clone was counted a few times. The V call is TRBV18, the J call TRBJ1-1; D not resolved. CDR3 length equals 14 residues. V lost 6 bases, J lost 0 bases, and 11 bases lay in between. In germline, CDR1 is KGHSH, CDR2 LQKENI. CDR3 amino acids: CASSPSGMNTEAFF. In nucleotides, the CDR3 is TGTGCCAGCTCCCCCTCCGGTATGAACACTGAAGCTTTCTTT.

This clone has a handful of counts. This chain connects TRBV29-1 to TRBJ2-5; perhaps TRBD1 as D (6 bases). The end of the DNA aligns better with TRBJ2-7, so the J call may be wrong. CDR3 length: 12 amino acids. CDR1 and CDR2 (germline): SQVTM, ANQGSEA. CDR3 region: CSVGTGSHEQYF. The CDR3 DNA is TGCAGCGTTGGCACAGGGTCCCACGAGCAGTACTTC.

The rearrangement joins TRBV4-1 to TRBJ2-5; a weak D match, TRBD2 (7 bases). This CDR3 has 17 residues. The V end was cut by 0 bases, the J end by 5 bases, with 19 bases between. Germline CDR1 reads MGHRA; CDR2 reads YSYEKL. The CDR3 is CASSQEFRGASWETQYF. CDR3 coding DNA: TGCGCCAGCAGCCAAGAATTCCGGGGGGCCAGCTGGGAGACCCAGTACTTC.

The rearrangement joins TRBV18 to TRBJ1-2, with 8 bases fitting TRBD1. With 6 bases clipped from V and 3 bases from J, the junction kept 6 bases outside the gene matches. The germline gives CDR1 KGHSH, CDR2 LQKENI. The CDR3 runs to 14 residues. This chain's CDR3 is CASSRTGLDYGYTF. The CDR3 nucleotides are TGTGCCAGCTCCCGGACAGGGTTGGACTATGGCTACACCTTC.

V gene TRBV6-1 combines with J gene TRBJ1-2, with D maybe TRBD1 (5 bases). The CDR3 is 15 amino acids. V was cut by 7 bases and J by 6 bases, with 21 bases left in between. Per the germline V gene, CDR1 is MNHNS and CDR2 is SASEGT. Written as DNA, the CDR3 is TGTGCCAGCACCAAGGAAATAGGGGTAGGAAATGGCTACACCTTC. Translating it yields CASTKEIGVGNGYTF.

The gene calls are TRBV18 and TRBJ2-3, with a possible D match to TRBD2 (6 bases). The CDR3 has 15 residues. The germline V gene encodes CDR1 KGHSH and CDR2 LQKENI. V was cut by 2 bases and J by 0 bases, with 9 bases left in between. The CDR3, as DNA: TGTGCCAGCTCACCAGCGACTAGTAGCACAGATACGCAGTATTTT. Its protein is CASSPATSSTDTQYF.

The chain uses TRBV28 and TRBJ2-3; 7 bases fit TRBD2. Germline CDR1 MDHEN, CDR2 SYDVKM. The CDR3 is made up of 15 amino acids. V lost 8 bases, J lost 2 bases, and 10 bases stayed unmatched. CDR3 loop: CASVASGGYTDTQYF. CDR3 sequence (DNA): TGTGCCAGCGTCGCTAGCGGTGGTTACACAGATACGCAGTATTTT. Based on the CDR3 plus reference TRBV28 and TRBJ2-3, the full variable domain is DVKVTQSSRYLVKRTGEKVFLECVQDMDHENMFWYRQDPGLGLRLIYFSYDVKMKEKGDIPEGYSVSREKKERFSLILESASTNQTSMYLCASVASGGYTDTQYFGPGTRLTVL.

The V gene is TRBV30, the J gene TRBJ1-3; D is undetermined. Trimming took 3 bases from V and 1 from J, leaving 10 bases between them. This CDR3 region has 14 residues. Germline V CDR1 and CDR2: GTSNPN, SVGIG (reference sequence). This chain's CDR3 is CAWSPPESGNTIYF. Written as DNA, the CDR3 is TGTGCCTGGAGCCCCCCGGAGTCTGGAAACACCATATATTTT.

This clone was counted only a few times. V usage is TRBV6-1 and J usage is TRBJ2-6, with 7 bases that match TRBD2. CDR1 is MNHNS, CDR2 SASEGT, per germline. The CDR3 runs to 14 residues. J lost 4 bases, V lost 10 bases, and 7 bases had no gene match. The CDR3 loop is CATRGVWGANVLTF. The CDR3 nucleotides are TGTGCCACACGGGGGGTCTGGGGGGCCAACGTCCTGACTTTC.

The V gene is TRBV18, the J gene TRBJ2-2; D gene unclear. In germline, CDR1 is KGHSH, CDR2 LQKENI. This CDR3 is 17 amino acids long. V was cut by 1 base and J by 1 base, with 13 bases left in between. The CDR3 spells CASSPQPNYLNTGELFF. The CDR3 DNA follows: TGTGCCAGCTCACCACAGCCCAATTACCTGAACACCGGGGAGCTGTTTTTT.

The chain uses TRBV6-5 and TRBJ1-1; maybe TRBD1 (6 bases). V gave up 2 bases and J gave up 3 bases, with 7 bases separating them. The germline V gene encodes CDR1 MNHEY and CDR2 SVGAGI. The CDR3 extends over 13 amino acids. CDR3 amino acids: CASSYNRDTEAFF. The CDR3 DNA sequence: TGTGCCAGCAGTTACAACAGGGACACTGAAGCTTTCTTT.

The CDR3 is CASSYDPGGRNQPQHF. CDR3 coding DNA: TGCGCCAGCAGCTACGATCCAGGGGGGCGGAATCAGCCCCAGCATTTT. The rearrangement links TRBV5-1 to TRBJ1-5, with 7 nucleotides matching TRBD1. In germline, CDR1 is SGHRS, CDR2 YFSETQ. Trimming removed 3 bases from V and 4 bases from J; junction bases left unmatched: 10. CDR3 length equals 16 residues.